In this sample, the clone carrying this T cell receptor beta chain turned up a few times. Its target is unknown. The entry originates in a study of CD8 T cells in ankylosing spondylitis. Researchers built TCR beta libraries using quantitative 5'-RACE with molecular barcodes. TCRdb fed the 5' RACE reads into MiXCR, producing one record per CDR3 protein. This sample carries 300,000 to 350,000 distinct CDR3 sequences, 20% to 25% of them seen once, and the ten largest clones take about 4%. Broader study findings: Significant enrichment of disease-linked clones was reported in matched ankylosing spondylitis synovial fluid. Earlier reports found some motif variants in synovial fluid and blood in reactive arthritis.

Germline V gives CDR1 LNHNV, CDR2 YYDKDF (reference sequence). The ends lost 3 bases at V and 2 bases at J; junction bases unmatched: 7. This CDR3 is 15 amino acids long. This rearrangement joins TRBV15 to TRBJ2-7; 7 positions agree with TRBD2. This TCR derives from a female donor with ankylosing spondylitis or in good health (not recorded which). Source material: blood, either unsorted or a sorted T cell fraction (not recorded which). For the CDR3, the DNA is TGTGCCACCAGCAGGGAAACGAGCGGGGCCTACGAGCAGTACTTC. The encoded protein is CATSRETSGAYEQYF.